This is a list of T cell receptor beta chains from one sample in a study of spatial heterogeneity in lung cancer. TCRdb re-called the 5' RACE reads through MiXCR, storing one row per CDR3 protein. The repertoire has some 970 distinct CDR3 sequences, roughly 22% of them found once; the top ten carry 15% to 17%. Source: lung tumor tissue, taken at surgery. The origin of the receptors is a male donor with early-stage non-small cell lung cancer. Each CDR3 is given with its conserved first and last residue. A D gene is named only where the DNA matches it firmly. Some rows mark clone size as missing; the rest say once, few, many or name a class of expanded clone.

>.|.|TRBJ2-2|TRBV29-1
CSVLRTGENGELFF
TGCAGCGTCCTTAGAACAGGCGAGAACGGGGAGCTGTTTTTT
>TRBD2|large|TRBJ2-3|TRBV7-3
CASSPGTSTGRQYF
TGTGCCAGCAGCCCTGGGACTAGCACGGGGAGGCAGTATTTT
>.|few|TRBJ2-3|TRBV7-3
CASSLLAGAGTDTQYF
TGTGCCAGCAGCTTACTGGCGGGGGCCGGCACAGATACGCAGTATTTT
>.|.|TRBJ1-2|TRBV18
CASSLRDGGSGYGYTF
TGTGCCAGCTCACTCCGGGACGGGGGATCTGGCTATGGCTACACCTTC
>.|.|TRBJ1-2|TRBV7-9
CASSFGRSYGYTF
TGTGCCAGCAGCTTTGGACGGAGCTATGGCTACACCTTC
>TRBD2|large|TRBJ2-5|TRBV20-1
CSAGLAGGLPQETQYF
TGCAGTGCTGGACTAGCGGGGGGGCTCCCCCAAGAGACCCAGTACTTC
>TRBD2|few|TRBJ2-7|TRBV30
CAWSRTSREQYF
TGTGCCTGGAGTCGGACTAGCCGGGAGCAGTACTTC
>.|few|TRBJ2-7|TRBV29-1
CSVEDSGRPPYEQYF
TGCAGCGTTGAAGATTCCGGCAGGCCCCCTTACGAGCAGTACTTC
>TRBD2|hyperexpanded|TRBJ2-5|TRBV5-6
CASSFSSGASTWETQYF
TGTGCCAGCAGCTTTAGCAGCGGGGCAAGCACGTGGGAGACCCAGTACTTC
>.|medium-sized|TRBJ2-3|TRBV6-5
CASSLGARGGDTQYF
TGTGCCAGCAGTTTGGGGGCCCGAGGAGGAGATACGCAGTATTTT
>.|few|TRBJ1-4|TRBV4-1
CASSPQQGYNEKLFF
TGCGCCAGCAGCCCACAACAGGGATATAATGAAAAACTGTTTTTT
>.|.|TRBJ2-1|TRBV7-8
CASSLGGSLINEQFF
TGTGCCAGCAGCTTAGGGGGTAGTTTAATTAATGAGCAGTTCTTC
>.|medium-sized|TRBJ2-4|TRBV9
CASSDLDAKNIQYF
TGTGCCAGCAGCGACCTAGACGCCAAAAACATTCAGTACTTC
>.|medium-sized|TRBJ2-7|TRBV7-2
CASSLARYEQYF
TGTGCCAGCAGCTTAGCTCGTTACGAGCAGTACTTC
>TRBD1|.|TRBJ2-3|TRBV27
CASSPRGTGDTDTQYF
TGTGCCAGCAGCCCTCGGGGGACAGGGGACACAGATACGCAGTATTTT
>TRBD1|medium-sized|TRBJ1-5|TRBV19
CASSRTGGHQPQHF
TGTGCCAGTAGTCGGACAGGGGGCCATCAGCCCCAGCATTTT
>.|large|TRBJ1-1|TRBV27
CASRSSRDRTEAFF
TGTGCCAGCAGATCCTCCAGGGATCGGACTGAAGCTTTCTTT